A selection of T cell receptor beta chains follows, all from one sample in a study of cytomegalovirus exposure and HLA in healthy donors. Libraries were prepared by immunoSEQ multiplex PCR; TCRdb keeps only in-frame clonotypes and omits some of them. The profile covers around 150,000 clones, with 66% appearing a single time and 6.5% taken by the ten largest. Source material: PBMCs. These receptors were collected from a woman aged 55-70 years in good health and CMV-seronegative. The CDR3 runs from the conserved cysteine through the conserved F or W. The order of the fields is V gene, D gene, clone size, J gene, CDR3 DNA, CDR3 protein. D genes are given only for firm matches. Part of the rows lack a size; the others show once, few, many or a class for expanded clones.

>TRBV9|NA|NA|TRBJ2-7
TGTGCCAGCAGCGTAGCACAGGGCGCCTACGAGCAGTACTTC
CASSVAQGAYEQYF
>TRBV6-5|TRBD1|NA|TRBJ2-2
TGTGCCAGCACGGGGACAGGGGGAACCGGGGAGCTGTTTTTT
CASTGTGGTGELFF
>TRBV4-1|TRBD2|NA|TRBJ2-4
TGCGCCAGCAGCCGCGGCGGGGGGGCTGCCAAAAACATTCAGTACTTC
CASSRGGGAAKNIQYF
>TRBV2|NA|NA|TRBJ2-7
TGTGCCAGCAGTGAAGAGGAGACAGGGGGAGGGTTAGCGGGGTACGAGCAGTACTTC
CASSEEETGGGLAGYEQYF
>TRBV19|TRBD1|NA|TRBJ2-5
TGTGCCAGTAGTCCTAGGACAGGGGGCTGGGAGGAGACCCAGTACTTC
CASSPRTGGWEETQYF
>TRBV19|TRBD1|once|TRBJ2-7
TGTGCCAGCAGGGGACAGGTGAGGGACGAGCAGTACTTC
CASRGQVRDEQYF
>TRBV7-2|NA|NA|TRBJ2-6
TGTGCCAGCAGCTTGCGGAGCTCTGGGGCCAACGTCCTGACTTTC
CASSLRSSGANVLTF
>TRBV5-8|NA|NA|TRBJ1-2
TGTGCCAGCAGCTTGGGGCAGGGGCGCGGACATGGCGGCTACACCTTC
CASSLGQGRGHGGYTF
>TRBV27|TRBD1|NA|TRBJ1-6
TGTGCCAGCAGTTTATCTCAGGGGGCATCACCCCTCCACTTT
CASSLSQGASPLHF
>TRBV28|TRBD2|NA|TRBJ2-3
TGTGCCAGCAGTCTCCCTAGCGGCCCCAGCACAGATACGCAGTATTTT
CASSLPSGPSTDTQYF
>TRBV6-1|TRBD2|NA|TRBJ2-1
TGTGCCAGCAGTCTCGGCGGGGGAGGTCCCAATGAGCAGTTCTTC
CASSLGGGGPNEQFF
>TRBV4-2|TRBD1|NA|TRBJ2-6
TGTGCCAGCAGCCAAGAACGGACAGGGGTTGGGGCCAACGTCCTGACTTTC
CASSQERTGVGANVLTF
>TRBV5-4|NA|NA|TRBJ1-2
TGTGCCAGCAGCTTGGTTGGGAGTCACTATGGCTACACCTTC
CASSLVGSHYGYTF
>TRBV9|NA|few|TRBJ2-2
TGTGCCAGCAGCGTAGGGCGCAGGGCAGTGACCGGGGAGCTGTTTTTT
CASSVGRRAVTGELFF
>TRBV6-5|TRBD2|few|TRBJ2-2
TGTGCCAGCAGGACCGGGACTAGACTAACCGGGGAGCTGTTTTTT
CASRTGTRLTGELFF
>TRBV7-9|NA|few|TRBJ1-2
TGTGCCAGCAGCCCCATTCAGGGCAGTAAGGGCTACACCTTC
CASSPIQGSKGYTF